This T cell receptor (beta chain) is drawn from a study of vaccination and CD4 T cells after COVID-19. The Oncomine TCR Beta short-read assay was what sequenced the DNA obtained from cultured CD4+ T cells. Each CDR3 protein is one row after TCRdb ran MiXCR on the PCR reads. The sample records 20,000 to 25,000 distinct CDR3 sequences, 60% to 75% being singletons. Of note for this clonotype: Its antigen is not known.

Germline V gene lookup returns CDR1 SGHNT and CDR2 YYREEE (reference sequence). This CDR3 is 15 amino acids long. After removal of 4 bases from V and 7 bases from J, the junction contained 6 bases not matched to a gene. Treatment indicated: roughly nine-day PBMC culture with coronavirus spike peptide pools or control peptides (ViraFEST assay). This TCR derives from a human donor who had recovered from COVID-19. The sequencing input was CD4+ T cells from blood, cultured in vitro. The chain is built from TRBV5-4 and TRBJ2-2, with TRBD1 identical over 11 bases. The CDR3: CASSLRDRGSGELFF. CDR3 DNA: TGTGCCAGCAGCCTCCGGGACAGGGGGAGCGGGGAGCTGTTTTTT.